This T cell receptor (beta chain) was identified in a study of T cell changes during pregnancy in multiple sclerosis. TCRdb's table, derived via immunoSEQ multiplex PCR, lists solely in-frame clones and lacks some. The data show about 80,000 clones, with about 91% seen just once and more than 1.4% held by the top ten. J lost 5 bases, V lost 6 bases, and 3 bases had no gene match. CDR1 DFQATT and CDR2 SNEGSKA come from the germline V gene (reference sequence). The CDR3 consists of 11 residues. V usage is TRBV20-1 and J usage is TRBJ2-5, with 7 bases matching TRBD2. The source of this sequence is a female donor with multiple sclerosis, enrolled in a pregnancy study. The sequencing here drew on peripheral blood, taken before pregnancy. The CDR3 sequence is CSAVGGETQYF. CDR3 sequence (DNA): TGCAGTGCAGTGGGGGGGGAGACCCAGTACTTC.